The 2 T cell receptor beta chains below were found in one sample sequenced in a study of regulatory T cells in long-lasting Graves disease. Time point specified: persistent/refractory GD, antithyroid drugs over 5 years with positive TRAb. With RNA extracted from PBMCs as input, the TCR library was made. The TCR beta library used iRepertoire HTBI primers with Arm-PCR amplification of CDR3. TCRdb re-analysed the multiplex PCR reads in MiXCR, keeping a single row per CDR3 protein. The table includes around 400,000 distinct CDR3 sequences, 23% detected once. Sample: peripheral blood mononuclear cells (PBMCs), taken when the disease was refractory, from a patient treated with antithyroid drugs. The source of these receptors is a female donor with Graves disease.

This chain's CDR3 is CASSIEGNTEAFF. The CDR3, as DNA: TGTGCCAGTAGTATAGAGGGGAACACTGAAGCTTTCTTT. This chain connects TRBV19 to TRBJ1-1; D is uncertain. The CDR3 has 13 residues. Trimming stripped 0 bases from V and 1 base from J, with 3 bases between. Germline V gene sequence: CDR1 LNHDA, CDR2 SQIVND (reference sequence). Filled out from reference TRBV19 and TRBJ1-1, the complete variable domain reads DGGITQSPKYLFRKEGQNVTLSCEQNLNHDAMYWYRQDPGQGLRLIYYSQIVNDFQKGDIAEGYSVSREKKESFPLTVTSAQKNPTAFYLCASSIEGNTEAFFGQGTRLTVV.

Here the CDR3 reads CSAKLAGGVSTDTQYF. CDR3 sequence (DNA): TGCAGTGCTAAACTAGCGGGAGGGGTAAGCACAGATACGCAGTATTTT. V and J are TRBV20-1 and TRBJ2-3; 13 nucleotides agree with TRBD2. The germline CDR1 and CDR2 sequences are DFQATT and SNEGSKA (reference sequence). The V and J ends lost 4 bases and 0 bases, in that order; junction bases with no gene match: 4. The length of the CDR3 is 16 residues.